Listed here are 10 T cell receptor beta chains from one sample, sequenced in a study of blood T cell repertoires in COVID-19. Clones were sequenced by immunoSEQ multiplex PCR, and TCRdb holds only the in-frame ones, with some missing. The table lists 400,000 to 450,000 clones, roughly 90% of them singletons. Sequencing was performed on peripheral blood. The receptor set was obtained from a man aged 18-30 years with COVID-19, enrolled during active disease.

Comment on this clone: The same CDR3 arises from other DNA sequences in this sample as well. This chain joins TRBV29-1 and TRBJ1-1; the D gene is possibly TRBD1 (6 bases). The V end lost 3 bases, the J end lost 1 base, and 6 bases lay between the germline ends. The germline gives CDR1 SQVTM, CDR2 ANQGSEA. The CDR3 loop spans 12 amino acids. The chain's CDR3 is CSVEGQNTEAFF. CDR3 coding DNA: TGCAGCGTTGAGGGACAGAACACTGAAGCTTTCTTT.

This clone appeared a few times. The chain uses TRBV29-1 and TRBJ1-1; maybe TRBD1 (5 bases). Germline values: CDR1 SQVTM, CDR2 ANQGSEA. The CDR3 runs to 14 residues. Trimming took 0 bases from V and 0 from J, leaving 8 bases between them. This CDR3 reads CSVEDGHLNTEAFF. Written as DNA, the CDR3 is TGCAGCGTTGAAGATGGACATCTGAACACTGAAGCTTTCTTT.

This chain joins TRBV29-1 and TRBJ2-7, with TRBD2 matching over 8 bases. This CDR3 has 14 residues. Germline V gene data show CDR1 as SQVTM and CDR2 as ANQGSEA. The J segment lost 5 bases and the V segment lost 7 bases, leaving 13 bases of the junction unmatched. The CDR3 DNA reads TGCAGCGCCGGACCAGCGGGGGTCTGGGACGAGCAGTACTTC. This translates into CSAGPAGVWDEQYF.

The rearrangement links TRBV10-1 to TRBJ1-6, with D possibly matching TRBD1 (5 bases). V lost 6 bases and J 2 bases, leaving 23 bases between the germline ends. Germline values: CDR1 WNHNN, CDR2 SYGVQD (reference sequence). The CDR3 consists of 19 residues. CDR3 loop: CASREPGRGIRTYNSPLHF. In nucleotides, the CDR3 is TGCGCCAGCAGGGAACCGGGACGGGGGATTCGAACCTATAATTCACCCCTCCACTTT.

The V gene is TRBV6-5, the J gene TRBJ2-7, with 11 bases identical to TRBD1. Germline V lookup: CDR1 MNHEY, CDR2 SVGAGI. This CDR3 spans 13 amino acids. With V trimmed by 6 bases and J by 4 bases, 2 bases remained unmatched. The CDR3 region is CASRGDRGYEQYF. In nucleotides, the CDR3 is TGTGCCAGCAGGGGGGACAGGGGGTACGAGCAGTACTTC.

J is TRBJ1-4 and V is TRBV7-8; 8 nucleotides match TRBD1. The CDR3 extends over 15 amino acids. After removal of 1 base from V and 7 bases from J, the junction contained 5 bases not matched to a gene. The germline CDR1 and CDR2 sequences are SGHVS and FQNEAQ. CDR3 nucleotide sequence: TGTGCCAGCAGCTTAGGACAGGGGAGGGGTGAAAAACTGTTTTTT. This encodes CASSLGQGRGEKLFF.

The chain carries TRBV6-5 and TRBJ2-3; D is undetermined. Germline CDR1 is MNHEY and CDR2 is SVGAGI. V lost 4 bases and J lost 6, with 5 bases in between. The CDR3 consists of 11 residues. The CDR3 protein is CASSFMDTQYF. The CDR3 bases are TGTGCCAGCAGTTTCATGGATACGCAGTATTTT.

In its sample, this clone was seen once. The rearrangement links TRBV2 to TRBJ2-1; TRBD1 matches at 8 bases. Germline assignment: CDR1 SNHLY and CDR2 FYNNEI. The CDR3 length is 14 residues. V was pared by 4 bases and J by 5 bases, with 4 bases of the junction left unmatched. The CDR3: CASSAQGANNEQFF. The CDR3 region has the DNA TGTGCCAGCAGTGCCCAGGGGGCCAACAATGAGCAGTTCTTC. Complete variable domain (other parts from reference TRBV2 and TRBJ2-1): EPEVTQTPSHQVTQMGQEVILRCVPISNHLYFYWYRQILGQKVEFLVSFYNNEISEKSEIFDDQFSVERPDGSNFTLKIRSTKLEDSAMYFCASSAQGANNEQFFGPGTRLTVL.

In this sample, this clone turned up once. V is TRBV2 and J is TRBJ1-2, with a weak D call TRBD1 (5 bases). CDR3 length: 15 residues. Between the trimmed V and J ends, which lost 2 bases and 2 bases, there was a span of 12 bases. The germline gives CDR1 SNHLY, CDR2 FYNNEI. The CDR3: CASSESPQGNYGYTF. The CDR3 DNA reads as TGTGCCAGCAGTGAATCTCCCCAGGGAAACTATGGCTACACCTTC.

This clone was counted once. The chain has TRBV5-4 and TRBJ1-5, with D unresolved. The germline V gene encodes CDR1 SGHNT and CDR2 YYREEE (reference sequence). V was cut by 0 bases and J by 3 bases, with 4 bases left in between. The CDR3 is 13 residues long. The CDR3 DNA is TGTGCCAGCAGCTTGGACATCAATCAGCCCCAGCATTTT. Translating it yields CASSLDINQPQHF.